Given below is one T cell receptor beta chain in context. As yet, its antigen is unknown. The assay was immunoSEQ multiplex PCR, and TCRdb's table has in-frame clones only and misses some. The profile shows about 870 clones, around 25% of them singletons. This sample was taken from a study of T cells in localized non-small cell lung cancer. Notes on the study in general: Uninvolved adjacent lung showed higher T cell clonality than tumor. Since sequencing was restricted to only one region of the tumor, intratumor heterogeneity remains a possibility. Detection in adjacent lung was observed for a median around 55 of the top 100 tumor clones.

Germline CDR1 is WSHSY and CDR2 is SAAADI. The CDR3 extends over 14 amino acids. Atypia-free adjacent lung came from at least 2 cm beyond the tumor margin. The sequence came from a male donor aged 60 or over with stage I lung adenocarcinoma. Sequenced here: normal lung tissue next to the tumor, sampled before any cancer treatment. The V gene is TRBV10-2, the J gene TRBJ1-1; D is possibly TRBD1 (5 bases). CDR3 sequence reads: CVTRIGGMNTEAFF. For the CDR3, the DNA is TGCGTGACCCGAATCGGGGGGATGAACACTGAAGCTTTCTTT.